A single sample gave rise to the 8 T cell receptor beta chains below, sequenced in a study of regulatory T cells in long-lasting Graves disease. iRepertoire HTBI primers and Arm-PCR of CDR3 regions built TCR beta libraries. Each CDR3 protein is one row after TCRdb ran MiXCR on the multiplex PCR reads. In the table there are about 440,000 distinct CDR3 sequences, about a sixth of which are singletons. Indicated time point: newly diagnosed GD, antithyroid drugs for less than 3 months. RNA isolated from PBMCs was used to make the TCR library. Separately, the same data were catalogued under a study of T cells in Graves' hyperthyroidism and ophthalmopathy.

The source material was peripheral blood mononuclear cells (PBMCs), sampled at new diagnosis, from a patient treated with antithyroid drugs. These receptors were obtained from a woman under 30 with Graves disease.

Turning to this clonotype: A much more abundant neighbour one base away suggests this may be a read error. V usage is TRBV28 and J usage is TRBJ1-1; D is unresolved. The CDR3 is 15 residues long. The V and J ends lost 11 bases and 0 bases respectively, with 19 bases between them. Germline assignment: CDR1 MDHEN and CDR2 SYDVKM. This chain's CDR3 is CAGSPPANLNTEAFF. The CDR3 DNA reads as TGTGCCGGCTCACCACCCGCAAACCTGAACACTGAAGCTTTCTTT.

This clonotype was observed many times. The chain employs TRBV11-2 and TRBJ2-5; 9 nucleotides match TRBD2. Unmatched junction bases numbered 10, after V lost 2 bases and J lost 3 bases. The CDR3 consists of 17 residues. CDR1 and CDR2 from the germline V gene are SGHAT and FQNNGV. The CDR3 loop is CASSLLLAGIAEETQYF. DNA for the CDR3: TGTGCCAGCAGCTTACTCCTAGCGGGAATTGCAGAAGAGACCCAGTACTTC.

The table lists this clonotype with many counts. The chain uses TRBV2 and TRBJ2-7, with a possible D match to TRBD1 (6 bases). V gave up 3 bases and J gave up 2 bases, with 17 bases separating them. The CDR3 runs 16 residues. Germline-derived CDR1 and CDR2 are SNHLY and FYNNEI. The CDR3 region has the DNA TGTGCCAGCAGTGACTTCAATTGGGACACAACCTACGAGCAGTACTTC. Translated, it gives CASSDFNWDTTYEQYF.

This clonotype came up many times. The V call is TRBV2, the J call TRBJ2-3; D call uncertain. Per the germline V gene, CDR1 is SNHLY and CDR2 is FYNNEI. The CDR3 spans 15 residues. V shed 2 bases and J shed 2 bases, with 11 bases lying between them. The CDR3 DNA is TGTGCCAGCAGTGAATCGGGTCCCTCCACAGATACGCAGTATTTT. This sequence encodes CASSESGPSTDTQYF. The full variable domain, completed using reference TRBV2 and TRBJ2-3, is EPEVTQTPSHQVTQMGQEVILRCVPISNHLYFYWYRQILGQKVEFLVSFYNNEISEKSEIFDDQFSVERPDGSNFTLKIRSTKLEDSAMYFCASSESGPSTDTQYFGPGTRLTVL.

In regard to this clonotype: A read error may explain this, as a much larger clone is one base away. This chain uses TRBV5-8 with TRBJ2-1, with a tentative D call TRBD2 (6 bases). The J call is in doubt because the DNA end fits TRBJ2-5 better. The CDR3 totals 16 residues. Germline CDR1 SGHTS, CDR2 YDEGEE. In DNA form, the CDR3 reads TGTGCCTGCAGTGACAACGGGGGTGCCGGAGGAGAGACCCAGTACTTC. It yields the protein CACSDNGGAGGETQYF.

Ten or more counts support this clonotype. The chain has TRBV7-2 and TRBJ2-3; 11 bases map to TRBD1. This CDR3 has 16 residues. Germline V gene lookup returns CDR1 SGHTA and CDR2 FQGNSA. The J segment lost 1 base and the V segment lost 4 bases, leaving 4 bases of the junction unmatched. The CDR3 DNA is TGTGCCAGCAGCTGGACAGGGGGCTCGGGCACAGATACGCAGTATTTT. The encoded protein is CASSWTGGSGTDTQYF.

The chain has TRBV6-2 or TRBV6-3 and TRBJ1-2; no definite D call. Trimming cost V 7 bases and J 7 bases, with 16 bases left between them. CDR1 MNHEY and CDR2 SVGEGT come from the germline V gene. The CDR3 has 13 residues. The CDR3 reads CASIIGLGFGYTF. CDR3 in DNA: TGTGCCAGCATTATCGGCCTCGGCTTTGGCTACACCTTC.

The table lists this clonotype with a few counts. The chain joins TRBV30 to TRBJ1-2; the D gene is possibly TRBD1 (6 bases). Germline values: CDR1 GTSNPN, CDR2 SVGIG (reference sequence). CDR3 length equals 15 residues. The V gene lost 2 bases and the J gene lost 2 bases, with 15 bases spanning the gap. CDR3 DNA: TGTGCCTGGAGTCTAATCACAGGGATCAACTATGGCTACACCTTC. This gives the protein CAWSLITGINYGYTF.